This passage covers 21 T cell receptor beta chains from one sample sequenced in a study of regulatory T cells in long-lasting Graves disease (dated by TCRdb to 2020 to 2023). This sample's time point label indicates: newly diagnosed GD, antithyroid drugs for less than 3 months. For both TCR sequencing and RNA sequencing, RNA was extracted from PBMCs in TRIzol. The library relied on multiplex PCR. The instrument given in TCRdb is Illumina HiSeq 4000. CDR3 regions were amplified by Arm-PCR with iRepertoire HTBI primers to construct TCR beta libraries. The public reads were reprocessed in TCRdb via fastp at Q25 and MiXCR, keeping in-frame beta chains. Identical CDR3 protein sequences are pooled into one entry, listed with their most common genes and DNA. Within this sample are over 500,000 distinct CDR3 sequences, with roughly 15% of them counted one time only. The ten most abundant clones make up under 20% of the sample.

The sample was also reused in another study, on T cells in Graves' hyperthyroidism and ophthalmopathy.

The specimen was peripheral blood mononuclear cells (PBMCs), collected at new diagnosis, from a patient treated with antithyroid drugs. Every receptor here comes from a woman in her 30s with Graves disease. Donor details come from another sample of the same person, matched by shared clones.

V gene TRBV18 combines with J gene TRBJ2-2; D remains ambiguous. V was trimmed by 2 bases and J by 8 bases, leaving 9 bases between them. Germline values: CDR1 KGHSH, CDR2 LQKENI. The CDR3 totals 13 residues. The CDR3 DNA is TGTGCCAGCTCACCAGTCGGGCCTGGGGAGCTGTTTTTT. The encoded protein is CASSPVGPGELFF.

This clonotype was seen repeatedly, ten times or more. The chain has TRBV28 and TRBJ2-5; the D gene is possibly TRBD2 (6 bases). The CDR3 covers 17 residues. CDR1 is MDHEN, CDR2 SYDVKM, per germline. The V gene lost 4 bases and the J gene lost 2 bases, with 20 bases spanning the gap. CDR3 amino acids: CASSSPGRGAGQETQYF. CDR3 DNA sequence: TGTGCCAGCAGTTCGCCAGGGCGGGGCGCTGGACAAGAGACCCAGTACTTC.

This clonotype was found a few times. The CDR3 DNA is TGTGCCATCCAACAGGGTGATTCAGATACGCAGTATTTT. It encodes CAIQQGDSDTQYF. The chain employs TRBV6-1 and TRBJ2-3; D may be TRBD1 (6 bases). Germline assignment: CDR1 MNHNS and CDR2 SASEGT. Trimming took 10 bases from V and 4 from J, leaving 15 bases between them. The CDR3 loop spans 13 amino acids.

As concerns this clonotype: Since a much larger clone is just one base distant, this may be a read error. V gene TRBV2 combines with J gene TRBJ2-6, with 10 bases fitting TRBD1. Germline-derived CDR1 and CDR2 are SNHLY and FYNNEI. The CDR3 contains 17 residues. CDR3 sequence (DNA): TGTGCCAGCCGTCCCGGGACAGGGGCCTCTGGGGCCAACGACCTGACTTTC. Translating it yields CASRPGTGASGANDLTF.

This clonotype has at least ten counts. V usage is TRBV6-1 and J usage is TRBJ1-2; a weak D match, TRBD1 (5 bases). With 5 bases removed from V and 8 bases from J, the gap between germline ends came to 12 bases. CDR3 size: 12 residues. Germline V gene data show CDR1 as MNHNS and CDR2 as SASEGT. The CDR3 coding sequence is TGTGCCAGCAGTCGGGCAGGGCTGGGCTACACCTTC. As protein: CASSRAGLGYTF.

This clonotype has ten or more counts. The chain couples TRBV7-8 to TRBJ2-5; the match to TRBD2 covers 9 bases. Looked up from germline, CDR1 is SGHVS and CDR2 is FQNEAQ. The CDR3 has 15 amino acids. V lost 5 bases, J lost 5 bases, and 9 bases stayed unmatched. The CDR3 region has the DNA TGTGCCAGCAGCGAGAATAGCGGGAGCGGGGAGACCCAGTACTTC. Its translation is CASSENSGSGETQYF.

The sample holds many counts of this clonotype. The CDR3 nucleotides are TGTGCCAGCAGTTTATCACAGGGGCTCAAACCTGGAAACACCATATATTTT. Translated: CASSLSQGLKPGNTIYF. The V and J genes are TRBV28 and TRBJ1-3, with 7 bases matching TRBD1. Unmatched junction bases numbered 8, after V lost 1 base and J lost 2 bases. The V gene's germline CDR1 is MDHEN and CDR2 SYDVKM. This CDR3 is built from 17 residues.

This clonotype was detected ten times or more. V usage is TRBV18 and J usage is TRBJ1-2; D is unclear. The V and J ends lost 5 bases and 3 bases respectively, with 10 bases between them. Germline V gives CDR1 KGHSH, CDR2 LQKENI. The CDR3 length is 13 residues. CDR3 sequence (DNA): TGTGCCAGCTCATCGGAGCCTTACTATGGCTACACCTTC. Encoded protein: CASSSEPYYGYTF.

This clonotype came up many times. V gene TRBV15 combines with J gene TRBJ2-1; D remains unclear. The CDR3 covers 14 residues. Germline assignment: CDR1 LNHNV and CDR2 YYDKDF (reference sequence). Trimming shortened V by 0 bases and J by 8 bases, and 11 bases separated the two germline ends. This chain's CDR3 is CATSRDPTPHEQFF. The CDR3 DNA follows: TGTGCCACCAGCAGAGATCCGACCCCCCATGAGCAGTTCTTC.

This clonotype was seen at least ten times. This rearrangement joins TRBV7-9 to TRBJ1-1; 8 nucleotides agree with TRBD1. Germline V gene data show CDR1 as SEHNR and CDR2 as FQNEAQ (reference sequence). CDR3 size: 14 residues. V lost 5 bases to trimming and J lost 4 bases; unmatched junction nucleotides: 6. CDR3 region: CASSPTGAATEAFF. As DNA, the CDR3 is TGTGCCAGCAGCCCGACAGGGGCAGCCACTGAAGCTTTCTTT.

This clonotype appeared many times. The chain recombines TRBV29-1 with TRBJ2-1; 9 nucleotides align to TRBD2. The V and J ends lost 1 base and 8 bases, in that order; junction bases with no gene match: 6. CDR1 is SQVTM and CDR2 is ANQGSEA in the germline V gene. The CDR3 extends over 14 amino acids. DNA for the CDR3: TGCAGCGTTGAAGGCGGGACTAGCAAGTATGAGCAGTTCTTC. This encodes CSVEGGTSKYEQFF.

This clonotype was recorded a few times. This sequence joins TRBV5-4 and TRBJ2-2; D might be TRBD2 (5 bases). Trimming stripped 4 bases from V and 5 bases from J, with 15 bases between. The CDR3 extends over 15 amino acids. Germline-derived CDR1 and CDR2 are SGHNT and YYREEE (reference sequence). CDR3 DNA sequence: TGTGCCAGCAGCAACACTAGGATGAGGACCGGGGAGCTGTTTTTT. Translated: CASSNTRMRTGELFF.

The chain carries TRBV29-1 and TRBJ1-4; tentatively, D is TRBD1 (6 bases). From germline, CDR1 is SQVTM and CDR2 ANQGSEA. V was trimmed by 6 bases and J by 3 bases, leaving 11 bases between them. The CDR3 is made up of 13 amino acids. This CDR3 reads CSVATGSNEKLFF. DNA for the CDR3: TGCAGCGTCGCCACAGGGTCTAATGAAAAACTGTTTTTT.

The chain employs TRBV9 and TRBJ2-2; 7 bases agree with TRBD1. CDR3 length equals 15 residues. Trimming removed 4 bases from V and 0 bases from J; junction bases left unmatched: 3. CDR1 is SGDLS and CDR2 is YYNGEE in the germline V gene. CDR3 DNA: TGTGCCAGCAGCAACAGGGGCACGAACACCGGGGAGCTGTTTTTT. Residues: CASSNRGTNTGELFF.

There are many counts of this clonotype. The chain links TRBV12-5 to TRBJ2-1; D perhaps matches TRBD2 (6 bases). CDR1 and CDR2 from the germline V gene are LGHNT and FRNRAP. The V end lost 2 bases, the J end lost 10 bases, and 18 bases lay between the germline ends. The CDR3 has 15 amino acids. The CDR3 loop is CASGLPREGGGEQFF. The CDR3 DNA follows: TGTGCTAGTGGTTTGCCACGAGAGGGAGGTGGAGAGCAGTTCTTC.

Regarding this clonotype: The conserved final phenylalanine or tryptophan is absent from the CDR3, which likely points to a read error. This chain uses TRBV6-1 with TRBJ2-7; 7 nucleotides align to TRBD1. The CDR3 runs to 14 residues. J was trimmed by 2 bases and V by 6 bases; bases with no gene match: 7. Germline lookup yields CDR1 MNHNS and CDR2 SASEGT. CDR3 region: CASRGDSFTYEQYL. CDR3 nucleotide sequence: TGTGCCAGCAGAGGGGACAGTTTCACCTACGAGCAGTACCTC.

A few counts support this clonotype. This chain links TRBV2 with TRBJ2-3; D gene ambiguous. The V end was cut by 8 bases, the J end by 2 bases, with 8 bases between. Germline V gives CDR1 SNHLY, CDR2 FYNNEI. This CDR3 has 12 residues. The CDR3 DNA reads TGTGCCAGCCTCGGTTTCACAGATACGCAGTATTTT. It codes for CASLGFTDTQYF.

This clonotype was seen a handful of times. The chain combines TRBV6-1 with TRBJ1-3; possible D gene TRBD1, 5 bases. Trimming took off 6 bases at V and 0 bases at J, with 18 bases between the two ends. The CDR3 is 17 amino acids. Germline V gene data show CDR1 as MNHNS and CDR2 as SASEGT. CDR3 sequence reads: CASRKDSTSSSGNTIYF. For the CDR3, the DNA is TGTGCCAGCAGAAAAGACAGCACGTCAAGCTCTGGAAACACCATATATTTT.

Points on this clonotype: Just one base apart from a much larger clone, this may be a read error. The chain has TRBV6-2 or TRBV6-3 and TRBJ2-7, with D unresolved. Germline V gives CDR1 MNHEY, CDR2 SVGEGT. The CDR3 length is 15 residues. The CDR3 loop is CAGSYSTALSYEQYF. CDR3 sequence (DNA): TGTGCCGGCAGTTACTCGACGGCTCTCTCCTACGAGCAGTACTTC.

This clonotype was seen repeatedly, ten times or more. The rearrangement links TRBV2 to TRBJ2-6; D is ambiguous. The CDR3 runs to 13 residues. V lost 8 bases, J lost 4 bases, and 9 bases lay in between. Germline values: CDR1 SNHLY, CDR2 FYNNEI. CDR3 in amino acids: CASLGRGANVLTF. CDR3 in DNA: TGTGCCAGCCTTGGAAGAGGGGCCAACGTCCTGACTTTC.

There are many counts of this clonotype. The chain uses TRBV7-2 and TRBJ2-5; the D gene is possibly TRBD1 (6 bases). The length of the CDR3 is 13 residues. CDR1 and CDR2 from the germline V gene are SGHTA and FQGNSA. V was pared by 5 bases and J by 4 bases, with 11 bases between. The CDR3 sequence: CASSQQGSETQYF. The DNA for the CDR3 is TGTGCCAGCAGCCAACAGGGTTCAGAGACCCAGTACTTC.